A single sample gave rise to the 12 T cell receptor beta chains below, sequenced in a study of T cells in Graves' hyperthyroidism and ophthalmopathy. Amplified TCR beta CDR3 regions derived from RNA transcripts. HTBI primers were employed in a first-round RT-PCR of the TCR CDR3. TCRdb redid the calling of the multiplex PCR reads with MiXCR, one entry per CDR3 protein. The data show 390,000 or so distinct CDR3 sequences, approximately 14% seen once. The sequenced material came from blood. The receptors shown here come from a man aged 18 to 30 with Graves' ophthalmopathy.

This clonotype was recorded many times. CDR3 DNA: TGTGCCAGCAGCCATGGGACAGGGGTCTACGAGCAGTACTTC. Encoded protein: CASSHGTGVYEQYF. This chain connects TRBV7-9 to TRBJ2-7; 10 positions agree with TRBD1. Germline CDR1 SEHNR, CDR2 FQNEAQ (reference sequence). The CDR3 has 14 residues. J gave up 3 bases and V 5 bases, and 4 bases lay outside the gene matches.

This clonotype has a count of ten or more. The J gene is TRBJ2-1, the V gene TRBV30, with D perhaps matching TRBD1 (6 bases). The CDR3 covers 14 residues. The V and J ends lost 0 bases and 5 bases respectively, with 11 bases between them. The germline V gene has CDR1 GTSNPN and CDR2 SVGIG (reference sequence). The CDR3 sequence is CAWSVGGGHNEQFF. The CDR3 region has the DNA TGTGCCTGGAGTGTAGGTGGGGGCCACAATGAGCAGTTCTTC.

About this clonotype: Given a much more abundant clone one base away, this may be a read error. The chain has TRBV6-1 and TRBJ1-5; D call uncertain. Looked up from germline, CDR1 is MNHNS and CDR2 is SASEGT. CDR3 length: 14 residues. In DNA, the CDR3 is TGTGCCAGCAGTGAAATCCAGGCGAATCGGCCCCAGCATTTT. Translating it yields CASSEIQANRPQHF.

This clonotype was counted many times. V and J are TRBV10-2 and TRBJ1-2, with D unclear. The germline gives CDR1 WSHSY, CDR2 SAAADI. This CDR3 is built from 13 residues. Trimming stripped 0 bases from V and 8 bases from J, with 10 bases between. The CDR3 sequence is CASSESTSGGYTF. The CDR3 coding sequence is TGCGCCAGCAGTGAGTCTACCTCTGGAGGCTACACCTTC.

On this clonotype itself: This may be a read error, as it is one base from a much larger clone. The chain uses TRBV15 and TRBJ1-4; 9 nucleotides align to TRBD1. Germline CDR1 LNHNV, CDR2 YYDKDF (reference sequence). The CDR3 runs to 14 residues. The CDR3 protein is CATGRGQGREKLFF. CDR3 sequence (DNA): TGTGCCACCGGCAGGGGACAGGGACGTGAAAAACTGTTTTTT.

This clonotype has more than one count but fewer than ten. This chain uses TRBV29-1 with TRBJ1-3, with unresolved D. CDR3 length: 12 residues. CDR1 and CDR2 (germline): SQVTM, ANQGSEA. Trimming cost V 4 bases and J 4 bases, with 8 bases left between them. CDR3 sequence: CSVVSDGNTIYF. CDR3 bases: TGCAGCGTTGTCTCGGACGGAAACACCATATATTTT.

Many counts were recorded for this clonotype. The V and J genes are TRBV12-3 or TRBV12-4 and TRBJ2-2; D might be TRBD2 (6 bases). The CDR3 has 13 residues. Trimming took off 6 bases at V and 5 bases at J, with 10 bases between the two ends. The CDR3 here is CASSRLATGELFF. As DNA, the CDR3 is TGTGCCAGCAGCCGTCTAGCGACCGGGGAGCTGTTTTTT.

The sample holds a few counts of this clonotype. V gene TRBV7-9 combines with J gene TRBJ2-7, with 11 bases aligning to TRBD2. The V and J ends lost 5 bases and 3 bases, in that order; junction bases with no gene match: 6. CDR1 is SEHNR, CDR2 FQNEAQ, per germline (reference sequence). The CDR3 sequence is 15 residues long. CDR3 nucleotide sequence: TGTGCCAGCAGCCAACTGACTAGCGGGAACTACGAGCAGTACTTC. Encoded protein: CASSQLTSGNYEQYF.

This clonotype was detected ten times or more. V and J are TRBV7-9 and TRBJ2-7; 13 bases line up with TRBD2. The germline CDR1 and CDR2 sequences are SEHNR and FQNEAQ (reference sequence). The trim removed 6 bases at V and 2 bases at J, leaving 4 bases unmatched. The CDR3 spans 15 residues. This CDR3 is CASSSTSGRAYEQYF. DNA for the CDR3: TGTGCCAGCAGTTCAACTAGCGGGAGGGCCTACGAGCAGTACTTC.

V usage is TRBV7-2 and J usage is TRBJ1-1, with 10 bases lining up with TRBD1. Germline CDR1 is SGHTA and CDR2 is FQGNSA. The J segment lost 5 bases and the V segment lost 4 bases, leaving 7 bases of the junction unmatched. The CDR3 contains 15 residues. Here the CDR3 DNA reads TGTGCCAGCAGCTACCCCGGGACAGGGGAGACTGAAGCTTTCTTT. Its translation: CASSYPGTGETEAFF. Full variable domain (remainder filled in from reference TRBV7-2 and TRBJ1-1): GAGVSQSPSNKVTEKGKDVELRCDPISGHTALYWYRQSLGQGLEFLIYFQGNSAPDKSGLPSDRFSAERTGGSVSTLTIQRTQQEDSAVYLCASSYPGTGETEAFFGQGTRLTVV.

Many counts were recorded for this clonotype. The V gene is TRBV7-9, the J gene TRBJ2-3; the D is unclear. The V gene lost 7 bases and the J gene lost 2 bases, with 16 bases spanning the gap. Looked up from germline, CDR1 is SEHNR and CDR2 is FQNEAQ (reference sequence). The length of the CDR3 is 15 residues. In DNA, the CDR3 is TGTGCCAGCAATCCCGATGAGTCCCCCACAGATACGCAGTATTTT. The encoded protein is CASNPDESPTDTQYF.

This clonotype showed up many times. The rearrangement links TRBV9 to TRBJ2-2; TRBD2 aligns across 9 bases. The CDR3 spans 17 residues. The junction had 7 bases not matched to a gene; V was cut back by 0 bases and J by 4 bases. Looked up from germline, CDR1 is SGDLS and CDR2 is YYNGEE. In nucleotides, the CDR3 is TGTGCCAGCAGCGTAGGAGTAGCGGGAGAATTCACCGGGGAGCTGTTTTTT. It yields the protein CASSVGVAGEFTGELFF.